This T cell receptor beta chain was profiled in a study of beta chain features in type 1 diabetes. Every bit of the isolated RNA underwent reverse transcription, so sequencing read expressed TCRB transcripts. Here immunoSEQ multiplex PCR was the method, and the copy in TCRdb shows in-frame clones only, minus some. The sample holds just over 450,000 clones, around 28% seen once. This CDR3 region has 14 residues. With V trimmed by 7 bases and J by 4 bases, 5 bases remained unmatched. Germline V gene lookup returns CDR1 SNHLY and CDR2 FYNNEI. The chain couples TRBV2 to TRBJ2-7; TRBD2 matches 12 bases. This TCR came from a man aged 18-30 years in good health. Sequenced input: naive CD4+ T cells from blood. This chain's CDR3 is CASTTGLAGYEQYF. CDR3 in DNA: TGTGCCAGCACTACGGGACTAGCGGGTTACGAGCAGTACTTC.